One and the same sample provided the 21 T cell receptor beta chains below, sequenced in a study of tumor-infiltrating lymphocytes in primary liver carcinoma. Unsorted bulk tissue, 20-30 mg of it, served as the source for co-extraction of RNA and DNA. The template, about 500 ng total RNA, yielded TCR beta cDNA made with a constant-region primer. Each TCR beta library was derived from three nested multiplex PCR rounds that employed slightly modified ARM-PCR. With TRBV1-TRBV30 forward primers and a C-beta reverse primer, the first two PCR rounds were run for around 11 cycles each. TCRdb re-derived calls from the multiplex PCR reads in MiXCR, one entry per CDR3 protein. This sample has about 130,000 distinct CDR3 sequences, with 60% to 80% found just once. The specimen was liver tumor tissue from sampling region 3. Described subset: tumor region T3, left-lateral pole. The receptors were gathered from a woman between 55 and 75 years old with primary liver carcinoma and hepatitis B virus infection.

The chain recombines TRBV28 with TRBJ2-5; no definite D call. Germline V CDR1 and CDR2: MDHEN, SYDVKM. V was shortened by 6 bases and J by 3 bases, with 11 bases between the two germline ends. The CDR3 runs 13 residues. CDR3 protein: CASSRIEKETQYF. CDR3 bases: TGTGCCAGCAGCAGGATAGAAAAAGAGACCCAGTACTTC.

This clonotype was seen just once. At one end, the junction sequence differs from germline, possibly due to a read error. The V call is TRBV11-3, the J call TRBJ2-5, with 7 bases matching TRBD2. The CDR3 covers 16 residues. Per the germline V gene, CDR1 is SGHNT and CDR2 is YENEEA. The CDR3 loop reads CASSLARLASQEAQYF. CDR3 coding DNA: TGTGCCAGTAGCCTCGCGCGACTAGCAAGTCAAGAGGCCCAGTACTTC. Full variable domain (rest looked up from reference TRBV11-3 and TRBJ2-5): EAGVVQSPRYKIIEKKQPVAFWCNPISGHNTLYWYLQNLGQGPELLIRYENEEAVDDSQLPKDRFSAERLKGVDSTLKIQPAELGDSAVYLCASSLARLASQEAQYFGPGTRLLVL.

For this clonotype: A junction end diverges from the germline sequence, so it may reflect a read error. The chain carries TRBV11-2 and TRBJ2-1, with a tentative D call TRBD1 (5 bases). The CDR3 is 17 amino acids. Germline loops: CDR1 SGHAT, CDR2 FQNNGV. The CDR3 loop is CVSSLPFRQTRPHEQFF. The CDR3, as DNA: TGTGTCAGCAGCTTACCCTTCCGACAGACGAGACCGCATGAGCAGTTCTTC.

Concerning this clonotype itself: This may be a read error: a much more frequent sequence differs by one nucleotide. This chain links TRBV6-1 with TRBJ1-2; D perhaps matches TRBD1 (6 bases). Germline V gene data show CDR1 as MNHNS and CDR2 as SASEGT. Trimming removed 2 bases from V and 5 bases from J, with 12 bases in between. The CDR3 has 14 residues. In DNA, the CDR3 is TGTGCCAGCAGTGAAAGGGGGACGGTATATGGCTACACCTTC. Its protein product is CASSERGTVYGYTF.

The chain carries TRBV19 and TRBJ2-1; 7 nucleotides match TRBD2. The CDR3 contains 15 residues. The V gene's germline CDR1 is LNHDA and CDR2 SQIVND (reference sequence). With 6 bases clipped from V and 0 bases from J, the junction kept 5 bases outside the gene matches. CDR3 region: CASSQSGNSYNEQFF. CDR3 sequence (DNA): TGTGCCAGTAGCCAAAGCGGGAACTCCTACAATGAGCAGTTCTTC. The full variable domain, in which reference TRBV19 and TRBJ2-1 provide the parts outside the CDR3, is DGGITQSPKYLFRKEGQNVTLSCEQNLNHDAMYWYRQDPGQGLRLIYYSQIVNDFQKGDIAEGYSVSREKKESFPLTVTSAQKNPTAFYLCASSQSGNSYNEQFFGPGTRLTVL.

To note about this clonotype: A much more abundant neighbour one base away suggests this may be a read error. This chain uses TRBV4-2 with TRBJ2-3, with no clear D. Trimming took off 0 bases at V and 0 bases at J, with 13 bases between the two ends. This CDR3 spans 17 amino acids. Germline V gene data show CDR1 as LGHNA and CDR2 as YNFKEQ. The CDR3 bases are TGTGCCAGCAGCCAAGAGGGCGCTAGAAGTAGCACAGATACGCAGTATTTT. This codes for CASSQEGARSSTDTQYF.

This clonotype turned up a few times. The rearrangement uses TRBV5-1 and TRBJ2-1, with 11 positions matching TRBD2. V was pared by 0 bases and J by 0 bases, with 5 bases of the junction left unmatched. Germline V gene sequence: CDR1 SGHRS, CDR2 YFSETQ. The length of the CDR3 is 18 residues. The CDR3 sequence is CASSLGGLAGGSYNEQFF. The CDR3 region has the DNA TGCGCCAGCAGCTTGGGGGGGCTAGCGGGAGGCTCCTACAATGAGCAGTTCTTC.

The chain couples TRBV5-1 to TRBJ2-1; 8 bases are shared with TRBD1. Trimming took 4 bases from V and 5 from J; bases not matched to a gene: 11. The germline CDR1 and CDR2 sequences are SGHRS and YFSETQ. The CDR3 is 16 residues long. In nucleotides, the CDR3 is TGCGCCAGCAGCAAAGGGACAGGTGTACACCACAATGAGCAGTTCTTC. Its translation is CASSKGTGVHHNEQFF. The full variable domain, completed using reference TRBV5-1 and TRBJ2-1, is KAGVTQTPRYLIKTRGQQVTLSCSPISGHRSVSWYQQTPGQGLQFLFEYFSETQRNKGNFPGRFSGRQFSNSRSEMNVSTLELGDSALYLCASSKGTGVHHNEQFFGPGTRLTVL.

Only one count was recorded for this clonotype. One end of the junction fails to match germline, which may point to a read error. For the CDR3, the DNA is TGTGCCAGCAGCCCTTCACTGGCCACTGAAGCTTTCTTC. Translation: CASSPSLATEAFF. The chain recombines TRBV11-3 with TRBJ1-1; D ambiguous. Germline V gives CDR1 SGHNT, CDR2 YENEEA. The CDR3 spans 13 residues.

As for this clonotype: An end of the junction differs from the germline gene, which may be a read error. The rearrangement links TRBV11-2 to TRBJ2-1, with TRBD2 as a possible D gene (6 bases). The germline CDR1 and CDR2 sequences are SGHAT and FQNNGV. The CDR3 contains 13 residues. CDR3 nucleotides: TGTGCCAGCAGCCCGACATGGGGGGATGAGCGGTTCTTC. This gives the protein CASSPTWGDERFF.

Points on this clonotype: The junction does not match germline at one end; this may be a read error. The chain has TRBV29-1 and TRBJ1-1; possible D gene TRBD1, 6 bases. CDR1 SQVTM and CDR2 ANQGSEA come from the germline V gene. The CDR3 extends over 12 amino acids. For the CDR3, the DNA is TGCTGCGTTGAGGGGGGGAAGGTTGAAGCTTTCTTT. Translated: CCVEGGKVEAFF.

Note on this clonotype: A much bigger clone sits one base away, suggesting this may be a read error. The chain links TRBV10-2 to TRBJ2-4; possible D gene TRBD2, 5 bases. CDR1 is WSHSY and CDR2 is SAAADI in the germline V gene. The CDR3 extends over 16 amino acids. CDR3 region: CASSEGRRLAKNIQCF. CDR3 DNA sequence: TGCGCCAGCAGTGAGGGGCGACGTCTAGCCAAAAACATTCAGTGCTTC.

Ten or more counts support this clonotype. This chain connects TRBV5-6 to TRBJ2-7; 7 nucleotides line up with TRBD2. Germline CDR1 and CDR2: SGHDT and YYEEEE. Germline trimming cut 1 base from V and 4 bases from J; bases unmatched to any gene: 8. CDR3 length equals 15 residues. CDR3 sequence: CASSLRPSGGYEQYF. DNA for the CDR3: TGTGCCAGCAGCTTGAGGCCTAGCGGAGGGTACGAGCAGTACTTC.

Comment on this clonotype: It may be a read error: a sequence one base away is much more abundant. This sequence joins TRBV28 and TRBJ2-2, with D uncertain. This CDR3 is 12 amino acids long. Germline V CDR1 and CDR2: MDHEN, SYDVKM. Trimming pared 6 bases from V and 3 bases from J, leaving 5 bases between. CDR3 residues: CASRWDTGELFF. CDR3 DNA sequence: TGTGCCAGCAGATGGGACACCGGGGAGCTGTTTTTT. The full variable domain, in which reference TRBV28 and TRBJ2-2 provide the parts outside the CDR3, is DVKVTQSSRYLVKRTGEKVFLECVQDMDHENMFWYRQDPGLGLRLIYFSYDVKMKEKGDIPEGYSVSREKKERFSLILESASTNQTSMYLCASRWDTGELFFGEGSRLTVL.

With regard to this clonotype: Just one base apart from a much larger clone, this may be a read error. The chain joins TRBV6-5 to TRBJ1-5; D not resolved. The CDR3 runs to 15 residues. The germline CDR1 and CDR2 sequences are MNHEY and SVGAGI. CDR3 DNA: TGTACCAGCAGTTACTCGTTTACGGGAGAGGCGCCCCAGCATTTT. Translating it yields CTSSYSFTGEAPQHF.

This clonotype is classed as medium-sized (0.01 to 0.1%). The J gene is TRBJ2-1, the V gene TRBV29-1; TRBD1 or TRBD2 may be the D gene (7 bases each). From germline, CDR1 is SQVTM and CDR2 ANQGSEA. CDR3 length equals 14 residues. V dropped 4 bases and J dropped 4 bases, with 14 bases sitting between them. CDR3 bases: TGCAGCGTTGCGGGGGGACAGCATTACAATGAGCAGTTCTTC. This encodes CSVAGGQHYNEQFF.

This clonotype has ten or more counts. This sequence joins TRBV12-3 or TRBV12-4 and TRBJ2-5; D unclear. This CDR3 is 12 amino acids long. The germline V and J ends were trimmed by 3 bases and 1 base, with 3 bases remaining between them. CDR3 sequence: CASSFVQETQYF. The CDR3 nucleotides read TGTGCCAGCAGTTTCGTCCAAGAGACCCAGTACTTC.

In this sample, this clonotype turned up once. This chain joins TRBV12-3 or TRBV12-4 and TRBJ1-5, with D possibly TRBD1 on 5 matching bases. There are 16 residues in the CDR3. V was cut by 3 bases and J by 5 bases, with 17 bases left in between. CDR3 sequence reads: CASSLTRVGGDQPQHF. The CDR3 DNA sequence: TGTGCCAGCAGTTTGACGAGGGTGGGAGGGGATCAGCCCCAGCATTTT.

For this clonotype: With a much larger clone just one base away, this may be a read error. V usage is TRBV5-1 and J usage is TRBJ2-1; possibly TRBD2 for D (6 bases). This CDR3 contains 15 residues. CDR1 and CDR2 (germline): SGHRS, YFSETQ. CDR3 region: CAGSPDGVTGDEQFF. The CDR3 nucleotides are TGCGCCGGCAGCCCGGATGGGGTAACGGGGGATGAGCAGTTCTTC.

A word on this clonotype: The germline gene is not matched at one end of the junction; a read error may be the cause. The chain is built from TRBV11-2 and TRBJ2-3; 8 nucleotides align to TRBD1. The CDR3 is 15 residues long. Per the germline V gene, CDR1 is SGHAT and CDR2 is FQNNGV. CDR3 in DNA: TGTGCCAGCAGCTTAGAGCAGGGGGCGGCTGATACGGAGTACTTT. Its translation: CASSLEQGAADTEYF. The full variable domain, completed using reference TRBV11-2 and TRBJ2-3, is EAGVAQSPRYKIIEKRQSVAFWCNPISGHATLYWYQQILGQGPKLLIQFQNNGVVDDSQLPKDRFSAERLKGVDSTLKIQPAKLEDSAVYLCASSLEQGAADTEYFGPGTRLTVL.

Comments on this clonotype: Here the CDR3 omits its conserved ending phenylalanine or tryptophan, so a read error is the likely source. It is unclear where the CDR3 begins or ends on the DNA, so no DNA is shown, and the CDR3 is as TCRdb lists it. This chain joins TRBV11-1 and TRBJ2-1; the table's D call, TRBD2, was not checked against the DNA. 14 amino acids form the CDR3, both terminal residues included. Germline V CDR1 and CDR2: SGHAT, FQDESV (reference sequence). CDR3: CASSPRLAGALLFS.